The 24 T cell receptor beta chains below were found in one sample sequenced in a study of blood T cells in healthy people across ages. For the second PCR, which ran for about 6 to 11 cycles, a sample-barcoded 5' primer and a J-beta primer mix were used. MiXCR was run by TCRdb on the 5' RACE reads, yielding one entry per CDR3 protein. The repertoire holds 650,000 to 1,000,000 distinct CDR3 sequences, around 36% seen once, with 13% in the top ten. Sample: blood. The receptors come from a man between 18 and 29 years old in good health.

The V gene is TRBV20-1, the J gene TRBJ2-5; 7 nucleotides align to TRBD1. CDR1 and CDR2 from the germline V gene are DFQATT and SNEGSKA (reference sequence). Losses at the gene ends were 6 bases for V and 11 bases for J; bases not matched to a gene: 12. The CDR3 loop spans 12 amino acids. As DNA, the CDR3 is TGCAGTGCCCGACAGGGCGACAATGAGCAGTACTTC. It translates to CSARQGDNEQYF.

The CDR3 coding sequence is TGTGCCATCAGTGAGGCTCTCCAGGGCTCCTATAATTCACCCCTCCACTTT. This gives the protein CAISEALQGSYNSPLHF. The rearrangement links TRBV10-3 to TRBJ1-6, with D possibly TRBD1 on 5 matching bases. The CDR3 sequence is 17 residues long. The germline V gene has CDR1 ENHRY and CDR2 SYGVKD. Trimming stripped 2 bases from V and 0 bases from J, with 11 bases between.

To note about this clonotype: The CDR3 ends on some other residue instead of the conserved phenylalanine or tryptophan, so this is likely a read error. The chain joins TRBV4-1 to TRBJ2-1, with D possibly TRBD1 on 6 matching bases. The germline V and J ends were trimmed by 2 bases and 8 bases, with 10 bases remaining between them. The CDR3 has 13 residues. Germline V CDR1 and CDR2: MGHRA, YSYEKL. The CDR3 nucleotides are TGCGCCAGCAGCCAATTTGGGGGCTATGAGCAGTTCGTC. Residues: CASSQFGGYEQFV.

This clonotype showed up just a few times. This chain joins TRBV4-2 and TRBJ2-3; D ambiguous. Germline CDR1 and CDR2: LGHNA and YNFKEQ. The CDR3 contains 18 residues. Trimming left V 0 bases short and J 0 bases short, with 16 bases between. The CDR3 sequence is CASSQDYGRSSSTDTQYF. CDR3 sequence (DNA): TGTGCCAGCAGCCAAGACTACGGACGTAGCTCTAGCACAGATACGCAGTATTTT.

On this clonotype itself: A much larger clone sits a single nucleotide away, making a read error possible. The chain couples TRBV12-3 or TRBV12-4 to TRBJ1-1; D may be TRBD1 (5 bases). The CDR3 runs 12 residues. CDR3 bases: TGTGCCTGCAGTTCGGGGCACACTGAAGCTTTCTTT. Its protein product is CACSSGHTEAFF.

The chain combines TRBV20-1 with TRBJ2-3; 8 nucleotides agree with TRBD1. This CDR3 spans 15 amino acids. Germline V lookup: CDR1 DFQATT, CDR2 SNEGSKA (reference sequence). In DNA form, the CDR3 reads TGCATCGCCCGCAGGGGGCGTATAGGCACAGATACGCAGTATTTT. Its translation is CIARRGRIGTDTQYF.

The gene calls are TRBV10-3 and TRBJ1-6; 9 bases align to TRBD1. In germline, CDR1 is ENHRY, CDR2 SYGVKD. With 11 bases clipped from V and 5 bases from J, the junction kept 4 bases outside the gene matches. The CDR3 consists of 13 residues. The CDR3 DNA reads as TGTGCCTCCCGGGACAGGGATAATTCACCCCTCCACTTT. Its protein product is CASRDRDNSPLHF.

V and J are TRBV12-3 or TRBV12-4 and TRBJ1-3; no clear D gene. The length of the CDR3 is 16 residues. The germline V and J ends were trimmed by 3 bases and 0 bases, with 12 bases remaining between them. For the CDR3, the DNA is TGTGCCAGCAGTTTGTCCTCTATTCTCTCTGGAAACACCATATATTTT. This gives the protein CASSLSSILSGNTIYF.

This clonotype came up many times. This chain connects TRBV7-9 to TRBJ2-5, with D possibly being TRBD1 (5 bases). From germline, CDR1 is SEHNR and CDR2 FQNEAQ (reference sequence). V gave up 7 bases and J gave up 3 bases, with 12 bases separating them. The CDR3 runs 13 residues. The CDR3 DNA reads as TGTGCCAGCACCATAGGGGTGGAAGAGACCCAGTACTTC. Translation: CASTIGVEETQYF.

Only a few counts were recorded for this clonotype. The rearrangement links TRBV5-6 to TRBJ2-2; D remains unclear. Germline loops: CDR1 SGHDT, CDR2 YYEEEE. This CDR3 contains 15 residues. Trimming cost V 2 bases and J 1 base, with 9 bases left between them. The CDR3 DNA is TGTGCCAGCAGCTTAGTTGGGGTGAACACCGGGGAGCTGTTTTTT. As protein: CASSLVGVNTGELFF.

The genes are TRBV29-1 and TRBJ1-4; TRBD1 matches at 7 bases. This CDR3 is 13 amino acids long. Germline values: CDR1 SQVTM, CDR2 ANQGSEA. The J segment lost 7 bases and the V segment lost 7 bases, leaving 9 bases of the junction unmatched. The CDR3 nucleotides read TGCAGCGCTCTGCCCCAGGGGGGTGAAAAACTGTTTTTT. Translation: CSALPQGGEKLFF. Variable domain in full (rest from reference TRBV29-1 and TRBJ1-4): SAVISQKPSRDICQRGTSLTIQCQVDSQVTMMFWYRQQPGQSLTLIATANQGSEATYESGFVIDKFPISRPNLTFSTLTVSNMSPEDSSIYLCSALPQGGEKLFFGSGTQLSVL.

The chain uses TRBV28 and TRBJ2-7; TRBD1 aligns across 11 bases. The CDR3 length is 15 residues. The junction had 7 bases not matched to a gene; V was cut back by 5 bases and J by 4 bases. Germline CDR1 reads MDHEN; CDR2 reads SYDVKM. DNA for the CDR3: TGTGCCAGCAGTCCCGGGACAGGGGGAAAGTACGAGCAGTACTTC. Translating it yields CASSPGTGGKYEQYF.

The chain is built from TRBV12-3 or TRBV12-4 and TRBJ1-1, with 9 bases identical to TRBD1. V trimming: 4 bases; J trimming: 12 bases; junction bases outside the gene matches: 6. This CDR3 contains 12 residues. The CDR3 protein is CASSYGQGNSFF. CDR3 DNA: TGTGCCAGCAGTTACGGACAGGGGAATTCTTTCTTT.

This clonotype was detected only a few times. The J gene is TRBJ2-1, the V gene TRBV7-9; 9 bases are shared with TRBD2. The J call may be incorrect, as the DNA end agrees better with TRBJ2-7. The CDR3 sequence is 16 residues long. Germline V CDR1 and CDR2: SEHNR, FQNEAQ (reference sequence). CDR3 region: CASSLPSGDSYNEQYF. The DNA for the CDR3 is TGTGCCAGCAGCTTACCTAGCGGGGACTCCTACAATGAGCAGTACTTC.

The V gene is TRBV12-3 or TRBV12-4, the J gene TRBJ2-3, with 9 bases matching TRBD2. V shed 6 bases and J 5 bases; nucleotides not matched to a gene: 12. The CDR3 spans 16 residues. The CDR3 region is CASRSLSGGPKDTQYF. The CDR3, as DNA: TGTGCCAGCAGGTCTTTGAGCGGGGGGCCGAAAGATACGCAGTATTTT.

The V gene is TRBV4-1, the J gene TRBJ1-5, with D possibly TRBD1 on 5 matching bases. CDR1 and CDR2 from the germline V gene are MGHRA and YSYEKL. The ends were cut back, 1 base at V and 4 bases at J, with 14 bases in the middle. The CDR3 is made up of 16 amino acids. The CDR3 region is CASSQVSGGGNQPQHF. CDR3 coding DNA: TGCGCCAGCAGCCAAGTATCGGGGGGGGGAAATCAGCCCCAGCATTTT.

This chain links TRBV10-1 with TRBJ2-7; 8 bases are a match to TRBD2. The CDR3 runs 15 residues. CDR1 and CDR2 (germline): WNHNN, SYGVQD (reference sequence). Unmatched junction bases numbered 11, after V lost 3 bases and J lost 7 bases. As DNA, the CDR3 is TGCGCCAGCAGTGAATCCAGCGGGGGTTACAAGGAGCAGTACTTC. It specifies CASSESSGGYKEQYF.

This clonotype has more than one count but fewer than ten. The J gene is TRBJ2-5, the V gene TRBV10-3; TRBD2 matches 11 bases. With 0 bases clipped from V and 1 base from J, the junction kept 1 base outside the gene matches. The germline CDR1 and CDR2 sequences are ENHRY and SYGVKD. The CDR3 is 16 amino acids. As DNA, the CDR3 is TGTGCCATCAGTGAGTCGCTAGCGGGGGGCCAAGAGACCCAGTACTTC. As protein: CAISESLAGGQETQYF.

The V and J genes are TRBV5-1 and TRBJ2-3; 7 positions agree with TRBD1. The CDR3 is 14 residues long. Germline CDR1 SGHRS, CDR2 YFSETQ. Unmatched junction bases numbered 6, after V lost 4 bases and J lost 4 bases. The CDR3 is CASSVGDSADTQYF. CDR3 nucleotides: TGCGCCAGCAGCGTTGGGGACAGCGCAGATACGCAGTATTTT.

The chain has TRBV29-1 and TRBJ2-7, with 9 bases identical to TRBD1. The CDR3 has 14 amino acids. CDR1 and CDR2 from the germline V gene are SQVTM and ANQGSEA. J gave up 3 bases and V 3 bases, and 6 bases lay outside the gene matches. CDR3 sequence reads: CSVEDRGRGYEQYF. The CDR3 coding sequence is TGCAGCGTTGAGGACAGGGGCCGAGGCTACGAGCAGTACTTC.

This clonotype was found once. A much larger clone differs by one base, so this may be a read error. V gene TRBV29-1 combines with J gene TRBJ2-1; 9 bases align to TRBD1. Trimming took 2 bases from V and 10 from J; bases not matched to a gene: 9. The CDR3 covers 14 residues. The germline gives CDR1 SQVTM, CDR2 ANQGSEA. CDR3 sequence reads: CSVEPGQGSYEQFF. CDR3 sequence (DNA): TGCAGCGTTGAACCGGGACAGGGATCCTACGAGCAGTTCTTC.

The chain uses TRBV5-1 and TRBJ2-2, with a weak D call TRBD2 (6 bases). Trimming removed 4 bases at V and 4 bases at J, with 17 bases between. The germline CDR1 and CDR2 sequences are SGHRS and YFSETQ. The CDR3 spans 16 residues. CDR3: CASSPGGGLSTGELFF. The CDR3 DNA sequence: TGCGCCAGCAGCCCCGGCGGAGGGTTAAGCACCGGGGAGCTGTTTTTT.

This clonotype has only a few counts. The chain joins TRBV7-9 to TRBJ1-5; the match to TRBD1 covers 7 bases. V lost 10 bases and J lost 6; bases outside the gene matches: 6. This CDR3 spans 12 amino acids. In germline, CDR1 is SEHNR, CDR2 FQNEAQ (reference sequence). CDR3 residues: CATTGDGQPQHF. The CDR3 DNA is TGTGCCACCACAGGGGACGGTCAGCCCCAGCATTTT.

This clonotype was picked up a small number of times. The chain recombines TRBV5-5 with TRBJ2-1; TRBD1 matches at 10 bases. V lost 4 bases to trimming and J lost 5 bases; unmatched junction nucleotides: 6. Germline V gene data show CDR1 as SGHKS and CDR2 as YYEKEE (reference sequence). This CDR3 spans 15 amino acids. The CDR3 DNA sequence: TGTGCCAGCAGCCCAACCGGGACAGGGGACAATGAGCAGTTCTTC. It encodes CASSPTGTGDNEQFF. Together with reference TRBV5-5 and TRBJ2-1, the CDR3 gives the full variable domain: DAGVTQSPTHLIKTRGQQVTLRCSPISGHKSVSWYQQVLGQGPQFIFQYYEKEERGRGNFPDRFSARQFPNYSSELNVNALLLGDSALYLCASSPTGTGDNEQFFGPGTRLTVL.